This T cell receptor (beta chain) was recorded in a study of shared clonotypes between healthy human individuals. Overall study results and limits: Few donors restricted represented genetic and exposure-history diversity.

Germline V CDR1 and CDR2: SNHLY, FYNNEI. CDR3 length equals 13 residues. Trimming took off 4 bases at V and 8 bases at J, with 12 bases between the two ends. This clone was observed a single time. Antigen: not known. Authors' data handling: In the immunoSEQ data, sequences were junction-only and lacked quality scores, so filtering differed. The data were produced by immunoSEQ multiplex PCR, yet TCRdb's version contains in-frame clones alone and is incomplete. D and trimming come from the DNA, and the V and J calls and clone size come from that table. Among roughly 2,500,000 clones listed, under 95% were seen once.

The rearrangement uses TRBV2 and TRBJ2-1; possibly TRBD2 for D (5 bases). Sequencing was carried out using naive CD4+ T cells from PBMCs. Subset indicated: CD45RA+ positively selected. The source is a man aged 18 to 29 in good health. Some clones in this sample may be carry-over from other donors' samples. The CDR3 DNA reads TGTGCCAGCAGTGTGGGGAGTCTAGATGAGCAGTTCTTC. Protein: CASSVGSLDEQFF. Full variable domain (remainder filled in from reference TRBV2 and TRBJ2-1): EPEVTQTPSHQVTQMGQEVILRCVPISNHLYFYWYRQILGQKVEFLVSFYNNEISEKSEIFDDQFSVERPDGSNFTLKIRSTKLEDSAMYFCASSVGSLDEQFFGPGTRLTVL.